Shown below are 31 T cell receptor beta chains from a single sample sequenced in a study of cytomegalovirus exposure and HLA in healthy donors. It was with 60 Vbeta and 13 Jbeta primers that the PCR ran. Data came from immunoSEQ multiplex PCR; TCRdb stores just in-frame clones and leaves some out. The sample carries about 130,000 clones, about three quarters recorded once. The sequenced sample consisted of PBMCs. The source is a man aged 50 or older in good health and CMV-seronegative.

This chain links TRBV5-8 with TRBJ2-7; perhaps TRBD1 as D (6 bases). Germline V gives CDR1 SGHTS, CDR2 YDEGEE. This CDR3 comprises 13 residues. Trimming stripped 4 bases from V and 2 bases from J, with 10 bases between. The CDR3 loop reads CASSRTVPYEQYV. CDR3 coding DNA: TGTGCCAGCAGCCGGACAGTTCCCTACGAGCAGTACGTC.

The chain employs TRBV28 and TRBJ1-3, with 7 positions matching TRBD1. Per germline, CDR1 MDHEN and CDR2 SYDVKM. Trimming at V came to 2 bases and at J to 8 bases, leaving 21 bases not matched to a gene. The CDR3 extends over 19 amino acids. The CDR3 DNA reads TGTGCCAGCAGTTTACTAGGCAGGGGGGACCTCCTGGCAGGGGACACCATATATTTT. It codes for CASSLLGRGDLLAGDTIYF.

The chain combines TRBV29-1 with TRBJ1-2; D might be TRBD1 (6 bases). This CDR3 has 12 amino acids. Trimming stripped 7 bases from V and 7 bases from J, with 16 bases between. Per the germline V gene, CDR1 is SQVTM and CDR2 is ANQGSEA. CDR3 sequence: CSARGGAGGYTF. CDR3 bases: TGCAGCGCCCGTGGGGGGGCCGGTGGCTACACCTTC.

The chain is built from TRBV28 and TRBJ2-5, with 14 bases that match TRBD2. V shed 6 bases, J shed 2 bases, and the junction held 14 bases outside the gene matches. Germline CDR1 reads MDHEN; CDR2 reads SYDVKM. This CDR3 contains 19 residues. The CDR3 region is CASSRPPGGTSGGQETQYF. CDR3 DNA sequence: TGTGCCAGCAGCCGACCACCGGGCGGGACTAGCGGGGGACAAGAGACCCAGTACTTC.

This sequence joins TRBV7-8 and TRBJ1-5, with 12 bases lining up with TRBD1. V shed 5 bases, J shed 5 bases, and the junction held 10 bases outside the gene matches. Germline V gives CDR1 SGHVS, CDR2 FQNEAQ. The CDR3 sequence is 17 residues long. Here the CDR3 DNA reads TGTGCCAGCAGCCCCGAACCGGGACAGGGGGCGGATCAGCCCCAGCATTTT. Encoded protein: CASSPEPGQGADQPQHF.

The rearrangement uses TRBV18 and TRBJ1-2; 8 bases match TRBD1. CDR1 and CDR2 from the germline V gene are KGHSH and LQKENI. V was clipped by 3 bases and J by 2 bases; unmatched bases: 5. The CDR3 has 15 residues. In DNA, the CDR3 is TGTGCCAGCTCACCCCGGGACAGGAACAACTATGGCTACACCTTC. Amino acids: CASSPRDRNNYGYTF.

The chain is built from TRBV19 and TRBJ2-2, with D possibly being TRBD1 (6 bases). V gave up 9 bases and J gave up 6 bases, with 20 bases separating them. In germline, CDR1 is LNHDA, CDR2 SQIVND (reference sequence). The CDR3 totals 15 residues. CDR3 protein: CASSSPGHLSGELFF. The CDR3 DNA follows: TGTGCCAGCAGTTCTCCGGGACACCTTTCCGGGGAGCTGTTTTTT.

This clone was observed a few times. CDR3: CASSMMTGASGANVLTF. CDR3 sequence (DNA): TGTGCCAGCAGCATGATGACAGGGGCTTCTGGGGCCAACGTCCTGACTTTC. The rearrangement links TRBV13 to TRBJ2-6; TRBD1 matches at 8 bases. V was clipped by 5 bases and J by 1 base; unmatched bases: 7. The CDR3 contains 17 residues. The germline V gene has CDR1 PRHDT and CDR2 FYEKMQ (reference sequence). The whole variable domain, filled in from reference TRBV13 and TRBJ2-6, reads AAGVIQSPRHLIKEKRETATLKCYPIPRHDTVYWYQQGPGQDPQFLISFYEKMQSDKGSIPDRFSAQQFSDYHSELNMSSLELGDSALYFCASSMMTGASGANVLTFGAGSRLTVL.

The chain employs TRBV29-1 and TRBJ2-5; no reliable D call. CDR3 length: 14 amino acids. The germline V gene has CDR1 SQVTM and CDR2 ANQGSEA. Trimming pared 6 bases from V and 4 bases from J, leaving 18 bases between. The CDR3 reads CSVVPAEVRETQYF. The CDR3 nucleotides are TGCAGCGTCGTACCAGCCGAGGTGAGAGAGACCCAGTACTTC. Full variable domain (missing parts from reference TRBV29-1 and TRBJ2-5): SAVISQKPSRDICQRGTSLTIQCQVDSQVTMMFWYRQQPGQSLTLIATANQGSEATYESGFVIDKFPISRPNLTFSTLTVSNMSPEDSSIYLCSVVPAEVRETQYFGPGTRLLVL.

V and J are TRBV7-2 and TRBJ1-4; D perhaps matches TRBD1 (5 bases). Germline V CDR1 and CDR2: SGHTA, FQGNSA. The V and J ends lost 4 bases and 4 bases respectively, with 13 bases between them. The length of the CDR3 is 15 residues. The CDR3: CASSSTGDLNEKLFF. The CDR3 bases are TGTGCCAGCAGCTCTACAGGCGACCTTAATGAAAAACTGTTTTTT. Together with reference TRBV7-2 and TRBJ1-4, the CDR3 gives the full variable domain: GAGVSQSPSNKVTEKGKDVELRCDPISGHTALYWYRQSLGQGLEFLIYFQGNSAPDKSGLPSDRFSAERTGGSVSTLTIQRTQQEDSAVYLCASSSTGDLNEKLFFGSGTQLSVL.

CDR3 coding DNA: TGTGCCAGCACCCCGATGACAGTGAACACTGAAGCTTTCTTT. Translation gives CASTPMTVNTEAFF. This rearrangement joins TRBV9 to TRBJ1-1; D might be TRBD1 (5 bases). CDR3 length: 14 amino acids. Trimming left V 6 bases short and J 0 bases short, with 12 bases between. Germline values: CDR1 SGDLS, CDR2 YYNGEE.

The chain carries TRBV5-4 and TRBJ2-5; 10 bases align to TRBD1. The J call may not be correct, given that the DNA end is closer to TRBJ2-7. Germline CDR1 reads SGHNT; CDR2 reads YYREEE (reference sequence). There are 15 residues in the CDR3. CDR3: CASSPPGQGSYEQYF. The CDR3 bases are TGTGCCAGCAGCCCCCCGGGACAGGGGTCCTACGAGCAGTACTTC.

This clone was seen a single time. CDR3 sequence reads: CASSWGQGRTNTEAFF. The CDR3, as DNA: TGTGCCAGCAGCTGGGGACAGGGAAGAACGAACACTGAAGCTTTCTTT. The chain couples TRBV11-2 to TRBJ1-1; the match to TRBD1 covers 9 bases. Germline V gene lookup returns CDR1 SGHAT and CDR2 FQNNGV. V lost 4 bases, J lost 1 base, and 7 bases stayed unmatched. CDR3 length: 16 amino acids.

V and J are TRBV11-2 and TRBJ2-7, with D perhaps matching TRBD1 (6 bases). This CDR3 region has 14 residues. Germline V gene sequence: CDR1 SGHAT, CDR2 FQNNGV. V was shortened by 6 bases and J by 2 bases, with 14 bases between the two germline ends. CDR3 sequence (DNA): TGTGCCAGCAGTCAAGGGGGTTACGCCTACGAGCAGTACTTC. Translation gives CASSQGGYAYEQYF.

The J gene is TRBJ1-5, the V gene TRBV5-6; a weak D match, TRBD1 (5 bases). The CDR3 sequence is 13 residues long. CDR1 SGHDT and CDR2 YYEEEE come from the germline V gene. V was shortened by 3 bases and J by 8 bases, with 12 bases between the two germline ends. CDR3 in amino acids: CASSSGLSKPQHF. CDR3 in DNA: TGTGCCAGCAGCTCGGGACTGTCGAAGCCCCAGCATTTT. The variable domain in full, completed from reference TRBV5-6 and TRBJ1-5, reads DAGVTQSPTHLIKTRGQQVTLRCSPKSGHDTVSWYQQALGQGPQFIFQYYEEEERQRGNFPDRFSGHQFPNYSSELNVNALLLGDSALYLCASSSGLSKPQHFGDGTRLSIL.

V and J are TRBV5-4 and TRBJ2-5; maybe TRBD1 (6 bases). The CDR3 is made up of 14 amino acids. Germline V lookup: CDR1 SGHNT, CDR2 YYREEE (reference sequence). The ends were cut back, 4 bases at V and 0 bases at J, with 10 bases in the middle. For the CDR3, the DNA is TGTGCCAGCAGCCCCGGACAGAACCAAGAGACCCAGTACTTC. It encodes CASSPGQNQETQYF. Based on the CDR3 plus reference TRBV5-4 and TRBJ2-5, the full variable domain is ETGVTQSPTHLIKTRGQQVTLRCSSQSGHNTVSWYQQALGQGPQFIFQYYREEENGRGNFPPRFSGLQFPNYSSELNVNALELDDSALYLCASSPGQNQETQYFGPGTRLLVL.

This clone was detected a few times. The gene calls are TRBV30 and TRBJ2-1; 9 nucleotides line up with TRBD2. The CDR3 sequence is 16 residues long. CDR1 is GTSNPN, CDR2 SVGIG, per germline (reference sequence). V gave up 1 base and J gave up 9 bases; unmatched junction bases: 13. CDR3: CAWSARRSGGWSEQFF. The CDR3 coding sequence is TGTGCCTGGAGTGCCCGCCGGAGCGGGGGGTGGAGTGAGCAGTTCTTC.

This clone has a handful of counts. The chain is built from TRBV19 and TRBJ2-4; 8 bases map to TRBD2. V dropped 4 bases and J dropped 6; count of bases not matched to a gene: 20. There are 19 residues in the CDR3. Per germline, CDR1 LNHDA and CDR2 SQIVND (reference sequence). This CDR3 reads CASSRRGVGTNNAANIQYF. DNA for the CDR3: TGTGCCAGTAGTAGGCGGGGGGTTGGGACCAACAACGCCGCAAACATTCAGTACTTC.

The V and J genes are TRBV10-3 and TRBJ1-1; no definite D call. The CDR3 has 15 residues. Between the trimmed V and J ends, which lost 4 bases and 6 bases, there was a span of 18 bases. Germline V gene data show CDR1 as ENHRY and CDR2 as SYGVKD. CDR3 in DNA: TGTGCCATCAGTGGGACCGGGATCCTTGGCTCTGAAGCTTTCTTT. Amino acids: CAISGTGILGSEAFF.

This chain connects TRBV5-3 to TRBJ2-7; D possibly corresponds to TRBD1 (8 bases). TRBV5-3 is given ORF status, its function remaining uncertain. V dropped 4 bases and J dropped 3 bases, with 17 bases sitting between them. The CDR3 runs 15 residues. The chain's CDR3 is CARSHWTGRDYEQYF. The CDR3 nucleotides are TGTGCCAGAAGCCACTGGACAGGGAGGGACTACGAGCAGTACTTC.

This chain uses TRBV5-1 with TRBJ1-2; D not certain. The CDR3 has 15 amino acids. The germline V gene encodes CDR1 SGHRS and CDR2 YFSETQ. Deletions cut 0 bases from V and 0 bases from J, with 9 bases between. CDR3: CASSLVGDSNYGYTF. CDR3 DNA sequence: TGCGCCAGCAGCTTGGTAGGAGACTCTAACTATGGCTACACCTTC.

The chain recombines TRBV5-1 with TRBJ2-2, with unresolved D. CDR3 length equals 16 residues. Per the germline V gene, CDR1 is SGHRS and CDR2 is YFSETQ. Trimming removed 0 bases from V and 3 bases from J, with 12 bases in between. CDR3 bases: TGCGCCAGCAGCTTGGGCGGTTTCTCCTACACCGGGGAGCTGTTTTTT. This codes for CASSLGGFSYTGELFF. The entire variable domain, with the rest obtained from reference TRBV5-1 and TRBJ2-2, is as follows: KAGVTQTPRYLIKTRGQQVTLSCSPISGHRSVSWYQQTPGQGLQFLFEYFSETQRNKGNFPGRFSGRQFSNSRSEMNVSTLELGDSALYLCASSLGGFSYTGELFFGEGSRLTVL.

A few counts support this clone. J is TRBJ2-6 and V is TRBV19; D perhaps matches TRBD1 (6 bases). This CDR3 region has 16 residues. Germline V gives CDR1 LNHDA, CDR2 SQIVND (reference sequence). V gave up 8 bases and J gave up 0 bases, with 14 bases separating them. The CDR3 DNA follows: TGTGCCAGTTCCGGGACACCTTCCTCTGGGGCCAACGTCCTGACTTTC. This translates into CASSGTPSSGANVLTF.

V is TRBV18 and J is TRBJ2-7, with TRBD1 identical over 9 bases. Germline V gene data show CDR1 as KGHSH and CDR2 as LQKENI. The V gene end was trimmed by 6 bases and the J gene end by 2 bases; junction bases not matched to a gene: 5. The CDR3 has 14 residues. The CDR3 sequence: CASSLDRGTYEQYF. The CDR3 coding sequence is TGTGCCAGCTCTCTAGACAGGGGGACCTACGAGCAGTACTTC.

This clone was counted a single time. The gene calls are TRBV5-1 and TRBJ1-6; D might be TRBD1 (6 bases). The CDR3 is 15 residues long. Trimming cost V 1 base and J 8 bases, with 13 bases left between them. CDR1 is SGHRS, CDR2 YFSETQ, per germline. The CDR3 DNA is TGCGCCAGCAGCTTGAAGGGACAAGGTGATTCACCCCTCCACTTT. As protein: CASSLKGQGDSPLHF. The full variable domain, its missing parts supplied by reference TRBV5-1 and TRBJ1-6, is KAGVTQTPRYLIKTRGQQVTLSCSPISGHRSVSWYQQTPGQGLQFLFEYFSETQRNKGNFPGRFSGRQFSNSRSEMNVSTLELGDSALYLCASSLKGQGDSPLHFGNGTRLTVT.

V is TRBV2 and J is TRBJ1-5, with TRBD1 identical over 7 bases. In germline, CDR1 is SNHLY, CDR2 FYNNEI. V shed 6 bases and J 3 bases; nucleotides not matched to a gene: 5. The CDR3 covers 14 residues. The CDR3 DNA reads TGTGCCAGCAGAGGGACAGTGGCCAATCAGCCCCAGCATTTT. Its protein is CASRGTVANQPQHF. Looking up the rest from reference TRBV2 and TRBJ1-5 gives the full variable domain: EPEVTQTPSHQVTQMGQEVILRCVPISNHLYFYWYRQILGQKVEFLVSFYNNEISEKSEIFDDQFSVERPDGSNFTLKIRSTKLEDSAMYFCASRGTVANQPQHFGDGTRLSIL.

CDR3 loop: CAATGENYGYTF. The DNA for the CDR3 is TGTGCCGCCACGGGGGAGAACTATGGCTACACCTTC. V is TRBV10-3 and J is TRBJ1-2; a weak D match, TRBD1 (5 bases). The germline gives CDR1 ENHRY, CDR2 SYGVKD. The V gene lost 11 bases and the J gene lost 2 bases, with 12 bases spanning the gap. This CDR3 spans 12 amino acids.

The rearrangement uses TRBV10-3 and TRBJ2-7, with D maybe TRBD2 (6 bases). Germline CDR1 ENHRY, CDR2 SYGVKD. This CDR3 region has 15 residues. The germline V and J ends were trimmed by 0 bases and 5 bases, with 14 bases remaining between them. The CDR3 loop is CAISESGRGINEQYF. DNA for the CDR3: TGTGCCATCAGTGAGTCGGGACGGGGGATCAACGAGCAGTACTTC.

This chain links TRBV19 with TRBJ1-5; no definite D call. This CDR3 region has 13 residues. Germline V gene lookup returns CDR1 LNHDA and CDR2 SQIVND (reference sequence). Trimming removed 3 bases from V and 7 bases from J, with 10 bases in between. The CDR3 DNA sequence: TGTGCCAGTAGTATTGAGGTTAGGCAGCCCCAGCATTTT. It yields the protein CASSIEVRQPQHF.

J is TRBJ1-6 and V is TRBV5-4; tentatively, D is TRBD1 (6 bases). Trimming took 5 bases from V and 7 from J, leaving 19 bases between them. Germline assignment: CDR1 SGHNT and CDR2 YYREEE (reference sequence). The CDR3 runs 16 residues. CDR3 loop: CASSSVQGDWNSPLHF. For the CDR3, the DNA is TGTGCCAGCAGTTCGGTACAGGGTGATTGGAATTCACCCCTCCACTTT.

A single count supports this clone. The V call is TRBV11-2, the J call TRBJ2-7, with D possibly matching TRBD1 (5 bases). CDR1 is SGHAT, CDR2 FQNNGV, per germline. The ends were cut back, 6 bases at V and 3 bases at J, with 18 bases in the middle. CDR3 length: 15 amino acids. The CDR3 nucleotides are TGTGCCAGCAGAAATTGGGGCAGTTTAGGCTACGAGCAGTACTTC. Translated: CASRNWGSLGYEQYF. Based on the CDR3 plus reference TRBV11-2 and TRBJ2-7, the full variable domain is EAGVAQSPRYKIIEKRQSVAFWCNPISGHATLYWYQQILGQGPKLLIQFQNNGVVDDSQLPKDRFSAERLKGVDSTLKIQPAKLEDSAVYLCASRNWGSLGYEQYFGPGTRLTVT.